The entry below gives a single T cell receptor (beta chain) sequence along with its context. Its antigen has not been determined. Base-call qualities are not available, and no considerably larger clone is one nucleotide away. The data are from a study of blood T cell repertoires in COVID-19 (dated by TCRdb to 2020 to 2022). Some background on the complete study: Collaborator samples came from the United States, Italy and Spain and covered acute and convalescent phases of COVID-19. The prospective study material was composed of cDNA or gDNA derived from T cells, B-cell-depleted T cells, or PBMCs. Subjects who had been exposed to COVID-19, were actively infected with it, or had recovered from it provided the deeply sampled blood TCRbeta repertoires that made up the dataset. The repertoires were released in a freely available public database meant as a resource for research on the immune response to SARS-CoV-2. Samples came from the ongoing ImmuneRACE study (first 160 participants) plus 1,254 subjects from 6 global collaborators. Sample metadata almost always included a de-identified subject ID, COVID-19 status, age in years and sex. Where HLA class I and class II types were available, the types were taken from metadata supplied by the sample provider, not from assay-based typing. Findings and caveats that apply to the study as a whole: How much clinical and demographic metadata was included differed by source and by participant, and the metadata was provided uncurated.

TCRbeta CDR3 regions were amplified from genomic DNA by means of the immunoSEQ Assay, a bias-controlled multiplex PCR. Processing in the source paper ran as follows. The number of nucleated cells in each sample was estimated from the amplification of reference gene primers within the assay. Sequence reads were collapsed and filtered to measure the absolute abundance of every unique TCRbeta CDR3 rearrangement. For each sample, productive Simpson clonality was calculated as the square root of Simpson's diversity index across productive rearrangements. TCRdb stores this immuneACCESS table with in-frame sequences only. Part of the clones is absent; in the studies checked, under half of the shortfall reflects unresolved V genes, and no reason is known for the rest. V and J calls and clone size are as listed in that table; D and trimming were resolved from the DNA. The sample yields over 100,000 clones; approximately 89% were counted once. The top ten constitute 10% of the sample.

Whole blood was collected in K2EDTA tubes by collaborating institutions according to the institutions' own protocols. Collaborator samples were shipped for TCRbeta analysis as frozen whole blood, isolated PBMCs, or DNA extracted from either sample type. From the cysteine up to the phenylalanine, the CDR3 has a length of 15 residues. The entry retains the CDR3 DNA only, 45 bases that are in frame from base 1. V trim: 7 bases; J trim: 4 bases; unmatched bases: 11. Via the germline V gene (reference sequence), CDR1 is SEHNR and CDR2 FQNEAQ. The sequence came from a man aged 45 to 65 with acute or convalescent COVID-19. Recombination connected TRBV7-9 to TRBJ2-7, with TRBD1 identical over 9 junction bases. Sample: peripheral blood. The CDR3 region reads CASTSGGQGRYEQYF. The nucleotides are TGTGCCAGCACCTCTGGGGGACAGGGCAGATACGAGCAGTACTTC. The full variable domain, with segments outside the CDR3 supplied by the reference TRBV7-9 and TRBJ2-7 proteins, appears as DTGVSQNPRHKITKRGQNVTFRCDPISEHNRLYWYRQTLGQGPEFLTYFQNEAQLEKSRLLSDRFSAERPKGSFSTLEIQRTEQGDSAMYLCASTSGGQGRYEQYFGPGTRLTVT.